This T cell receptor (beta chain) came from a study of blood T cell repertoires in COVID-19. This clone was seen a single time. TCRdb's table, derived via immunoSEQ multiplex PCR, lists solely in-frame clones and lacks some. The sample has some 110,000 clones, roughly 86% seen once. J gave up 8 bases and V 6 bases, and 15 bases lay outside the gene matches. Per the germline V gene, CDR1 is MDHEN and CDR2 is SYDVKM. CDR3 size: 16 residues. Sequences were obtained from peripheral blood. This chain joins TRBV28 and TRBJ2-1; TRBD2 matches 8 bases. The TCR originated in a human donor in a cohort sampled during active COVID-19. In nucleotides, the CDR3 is TGTGCCAGCAGCCCCGGGGGGGCGGGAGTGTTACATGAGCAGTTCTTC. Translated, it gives CASSPGGAGVLHEQFF.